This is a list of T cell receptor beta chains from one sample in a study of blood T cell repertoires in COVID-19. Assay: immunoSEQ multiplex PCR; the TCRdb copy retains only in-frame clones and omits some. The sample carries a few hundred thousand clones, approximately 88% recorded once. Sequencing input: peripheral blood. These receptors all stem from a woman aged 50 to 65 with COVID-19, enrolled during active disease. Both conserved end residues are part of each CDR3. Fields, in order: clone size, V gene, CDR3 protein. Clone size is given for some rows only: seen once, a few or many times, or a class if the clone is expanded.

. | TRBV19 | CAIPFGQVEAFF
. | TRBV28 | CASSSTGGTEAFF
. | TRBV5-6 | CASSLQGATEAFF
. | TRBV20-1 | CSASGRVGRGQGNTIYF
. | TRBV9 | CASSSRTSGGRNEQFF
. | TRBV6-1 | CASSDSATNEKLFF
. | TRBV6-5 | CASSLTGPTDEQYF
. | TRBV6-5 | CASSTGLRSPLHF
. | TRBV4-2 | CASSQGGRTGYGYTF
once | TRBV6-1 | CASSDPGHDEKLFF
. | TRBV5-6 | CASSFSGIGTDTQYF
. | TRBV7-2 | CASSPRRGGYGYTF
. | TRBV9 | CASRSGTEAFF
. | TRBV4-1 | CASSQGLAAPYEQYF